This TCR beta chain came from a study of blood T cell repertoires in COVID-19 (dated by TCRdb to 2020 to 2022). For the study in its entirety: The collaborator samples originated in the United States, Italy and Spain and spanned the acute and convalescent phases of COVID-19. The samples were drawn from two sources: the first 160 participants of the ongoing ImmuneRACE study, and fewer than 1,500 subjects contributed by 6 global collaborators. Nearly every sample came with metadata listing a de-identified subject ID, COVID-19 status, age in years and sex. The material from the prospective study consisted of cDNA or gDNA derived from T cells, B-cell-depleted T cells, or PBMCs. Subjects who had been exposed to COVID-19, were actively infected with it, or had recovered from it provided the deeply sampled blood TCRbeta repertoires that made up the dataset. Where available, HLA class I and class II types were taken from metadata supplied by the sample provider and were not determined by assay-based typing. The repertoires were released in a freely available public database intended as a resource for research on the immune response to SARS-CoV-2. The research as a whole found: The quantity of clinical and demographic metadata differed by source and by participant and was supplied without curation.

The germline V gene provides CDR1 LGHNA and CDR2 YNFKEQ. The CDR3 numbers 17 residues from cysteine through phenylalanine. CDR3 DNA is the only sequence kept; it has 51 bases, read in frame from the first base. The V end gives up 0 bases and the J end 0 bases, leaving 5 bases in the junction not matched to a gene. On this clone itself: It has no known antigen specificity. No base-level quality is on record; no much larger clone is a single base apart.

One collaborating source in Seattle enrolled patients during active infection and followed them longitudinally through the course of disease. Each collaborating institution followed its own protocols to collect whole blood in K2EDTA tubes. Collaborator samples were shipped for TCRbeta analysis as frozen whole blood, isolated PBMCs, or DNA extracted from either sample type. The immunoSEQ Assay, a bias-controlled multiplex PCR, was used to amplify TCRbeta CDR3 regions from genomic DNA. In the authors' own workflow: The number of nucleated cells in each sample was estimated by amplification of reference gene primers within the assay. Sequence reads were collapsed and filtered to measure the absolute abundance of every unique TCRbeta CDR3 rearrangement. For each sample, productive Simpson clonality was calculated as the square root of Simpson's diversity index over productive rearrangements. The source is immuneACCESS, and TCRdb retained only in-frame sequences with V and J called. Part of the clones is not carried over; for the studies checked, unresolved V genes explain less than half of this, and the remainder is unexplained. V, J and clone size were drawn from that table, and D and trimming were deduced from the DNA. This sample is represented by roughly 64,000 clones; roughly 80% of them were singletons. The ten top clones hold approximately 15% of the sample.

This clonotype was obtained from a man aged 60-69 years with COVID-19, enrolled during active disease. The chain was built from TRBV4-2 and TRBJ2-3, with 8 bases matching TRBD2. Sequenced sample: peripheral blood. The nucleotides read TGTGCCAGCAGCCAAGAACCCAGCGGGGGTAGCACAGATACGCAGTATTTT. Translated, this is CASSQEPSGGSTDTQYF.